The entry below describes one T cell receptor beta chain. Its target antigen remains unknown. It has no much larger one-base neighbor in the sample; base qualities were not kept. The sample comes from a study of blood T cell repertoires in COVID-19 (dated by TCRdb to the early 2020s). For the wider study: Collaborator samples came from the United States, Italy and Spain and covered acute and convalescent phases of COVID-19. The prospective study material was composed of cDNA or gDNA derived from T cells, B-cell-depleted T cells, or PBMCs. Deeply sampled blood TCRbeta repertoires from subjects exposed to, actively infected with, or recovered from COVID-19 were included in the dataset. The repertoires were released in a freely available public database meant as a resource for research on the immune response to SARS-CoV-2. Samples came from the ongoing ImmuneRACE study (first 160 participants) plus 1,254 subjects from 6 global collaborators. Nearly every sample came with metadata listing a de-identified subject ID, COVID-19 status, age in years and sex. Where HLA class I and class II types were available, the types were taken from metadata supplied by the sample provider, not from assay-based typing. Overall results and qualifications from the work: How much clinical and demographic metadata was included differed by source and by participant, and the metadata was provided uncurated.

Enrolling through a virtual design, the prospective study's participants ranged in age from roughly 18 to 90 years and lived across roughly 24 United States geographic areas. To assign participants to cohorts, the prospective study relied on clinical history that participants themselves reported in a screening survey and a study questionnaire. A participant counted as exposed if, within 2 weeks of entering the study, that participant had been in contact with someone who had a PCR-confirmed or clinician-diagnosed COVID-19 case. In the prospective study, mobile phlebotomists collected whole blood, serum and a nasopharyngeal or oropharyngeal swab from each participant. Over an approximately two-month period, participants in the prospective study had the option of providing additional blood draws and questionnaires. Before DNA extraction, prospective study blood samples were shipped either frozen or at room temperature.

The CDR3 runs 11 amino acids, cysteine and phenylalanine included. CDR3 DNA only is kept here, 33 bases in frame from base 1. CDR1 and CDR2 are read off the germline V gene (reference sequence) as SEHNR and FQNEAQ. V loses 5 bases of germline sequence and J loses 7 bases, and the interval between the two ends is 8 bases. TCRbeta CDR3 regions were amplified from genomic DNA by means of the immunoSEQ Assay, a bias-controlled multiplex PCR. Turning to the authors' computational methods: The number of nucleated cells in each sample was estimated from the amplification of reference gene primers within the assay. Sequence reads were collapsed and filtered to measure the absolute abundance of every unique TCRbeta CDR3 rearrangement. For each sample, productive Simpson clonality was calculated by taking the square root of Simpson's diversity index across productive rearrangements. TCRdb took over this immuneACCESS table, retaining in-frame rearrangements with V and J assigned. Such tables are incomplete; in checked studies, under half of the missing clones stem from an unresolved V gene, and the remainder is unexplained. For V, J and clone size, that table is used; D and trimming come from the DNA. Within this sample are around 320,000 clones, with 90% of them counted one time only. Together, the top ten hold roughly 3.6% of the sample.

The material sequenced was PBMCs or T cells enriched from blood (not recorded which). The sequence came from a woman in her 30s who had been exposed to COVID-19. The chain was built from TRBV7-9 and TRBJ1-1, with the D gene uncertain. The DNA sequence is TGTGCCAGCAGCGAGCAGGTTGAAGCTTTCTTT. The encoded protein is CASSEQVEAFF.